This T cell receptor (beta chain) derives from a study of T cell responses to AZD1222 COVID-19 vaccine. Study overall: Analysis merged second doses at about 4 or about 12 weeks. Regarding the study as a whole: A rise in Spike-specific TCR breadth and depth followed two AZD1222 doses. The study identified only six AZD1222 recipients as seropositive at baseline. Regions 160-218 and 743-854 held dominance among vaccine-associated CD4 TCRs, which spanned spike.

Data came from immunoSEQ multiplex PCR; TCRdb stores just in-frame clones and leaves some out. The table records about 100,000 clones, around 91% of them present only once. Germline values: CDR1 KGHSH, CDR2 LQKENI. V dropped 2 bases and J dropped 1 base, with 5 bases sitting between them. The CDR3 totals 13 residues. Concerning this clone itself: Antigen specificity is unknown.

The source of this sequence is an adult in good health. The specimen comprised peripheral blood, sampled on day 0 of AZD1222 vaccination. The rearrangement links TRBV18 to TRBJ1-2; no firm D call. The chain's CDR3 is CASSPNLNYGYTF. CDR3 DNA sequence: TGTGCCAGCTCACCAAACCTTAACTATGGCTACACCTTC. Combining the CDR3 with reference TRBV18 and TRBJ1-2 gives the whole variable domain NAGVMQNPRHLVRRRGQEARLRCSPMKGHSHVYWYRQLPEEGLKFMVYLQKENIIDESGMPKERFSAEFPKEGPSILRIQQVVRGDSAAYFCASSPNLNYGYTFGSGTRLTVV.